This T cell receptor (beta chain) originates from a study of T-cell reconstitution after alpha-beta-depleted transplantation in children. Unique molecular identifiers were incorporated during preparation of the TCRbeta library. TCRdb recomputed calls from the PCR reads with MiXCR, one row per CDR3 protein. The data show about 980,000 distinct CDR3 sequences, around 30% seen once. Notes on the study in general: Several hundred expanded graft clones reportedly supplied alpha-beta T cells about two months after transplant. Newly made T cells mostly supplied T-cell counts and diversity one year after transplant. There were some patients whose high TCRbeta diversity at day 60 came from surviving recipient T cells and thymic progenitors.

V trimming: 3 bases; J trimming: 8 bases; junction bases outside the gene matches: 9. CDR1 and CDR2 from the germline V gene are LNHNV and YYDKDF (reference sequence). The CDR3 is made up of 15 amino acids. With regard to this clonotype: What it binds is not known.

The sequence was collected from a boy younger than two who had a stem cell transplant for SCID, so the T cells may come from the graft donor. The starting material was PBMCs, mostly from graft donor cells, obtained 360 days after TCRalphabeta/CD19-depleted stem cell transplant. J is TRBJ2-1 and V is TRBV15, with 8 positions matching TRBD1. As DNA, the CDR3 is TGTGCCACCAGCAGGGAGACAGGGGATCTGGATGAGCAGTTCTTC. This codes for CATSRETGDLDEQFF. Full variable domain (remainder filled in from reference TRBV15 and TRBJ2-1): DAMVIQNPRYQVTQFGKPVTLSCSQTLNHNVMYWYQQKSSQAPKLLFHYYDKDFNNEADTPDNFQSRRPNTSFCFLDIRSPGLGDTAMYLCATSRETGDLDEQFFGPGTRLTVL.